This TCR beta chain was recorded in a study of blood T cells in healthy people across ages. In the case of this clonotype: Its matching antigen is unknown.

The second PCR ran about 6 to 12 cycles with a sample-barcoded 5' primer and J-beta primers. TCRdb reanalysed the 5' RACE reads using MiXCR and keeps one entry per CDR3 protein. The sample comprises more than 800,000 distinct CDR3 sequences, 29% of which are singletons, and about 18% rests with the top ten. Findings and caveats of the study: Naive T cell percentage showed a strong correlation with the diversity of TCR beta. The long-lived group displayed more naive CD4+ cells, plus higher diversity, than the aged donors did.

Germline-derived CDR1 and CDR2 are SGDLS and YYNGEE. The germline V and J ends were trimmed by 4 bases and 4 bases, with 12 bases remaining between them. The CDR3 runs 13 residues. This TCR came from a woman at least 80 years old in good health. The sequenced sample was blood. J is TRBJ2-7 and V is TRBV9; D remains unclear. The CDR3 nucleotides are TGTGCCAGCAGCCCCGTGGAGTCTTACGAGCAGTACTTC. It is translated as CASSPVESYEQYF.